A single sample gave rise to the 14 T cell receptor beta chains below, sequenced in a study of T cell responses to AZD1222 COVID-19 vaccine. The method was immunoSEQ multiplex PCR; TCRdb's version includes in-frame clones alone and lacks a portion of them. The table includes more than 75,000 clones, almost 90% detected once. The sample in question was peripheral blood, obtained on day 0 of AZD1222 vaccination. These TCRs come from an adult in good health.

This chain joins TRBV28 and TRBJ2-7; 7 bases are a match to TRBD1. V shed 7 bases and J 4 bases; nucleotides not matched to a gene: 13. Germline V gene lookup returns CDR1 MDHEN and CDR2 SYDVKM. The CDR3 covers 15 residues. CDR3 sequence reads: CASTNGGQSSYEQYF. The CDR3 DNA is TGTGCCAGCACCAATGGGGGACAGAGTAGTTACGAGCAGTACTTC.

The gene calls are TRBV11-3 and TRBJ2-3; TRBD1 matches at 7 bases. After removal of 2 bases from V and 6 bases from J, the junction contained 5 bases not matched to a gene. Germline CDR1 reads SGHNT; CDR2 reads YENEEA. The CDR3 length is 14 residues. CDR3 in DNA: TGTGCCAGCAGCTTAAACATACAGGGGGATACGCAGTATTTT. Encoded protein: CASSLNIQGDTQYF.

The chain links TRBV19 to TRBJ2-2; D may be TRBD1 (6 bases). The CDR3 covers 15 residues. V gave up 5 bases and J gave up 6 bases, with 16 bases separating them. Germline V lookup: CDR1 LNHDA, CDR2 SQIVND (reference sequence). The CDR3 region is CASSAMSGVAGELFF. The CDR3 nucleotides are TGTGCCAGTAGTGCCATGTCAGGGGTTGCCGGGGAGCTGTTTTTT.

The CDR3 nucleotides read TGTGCCAGCGTAGGCAGGGGGCACCAAGAGACCCAGTACTTC. This encodes CASVGRGHQETQYF. The chain has TRBV2 and TRBJ2-5; TRBD1 aligns across 8 bases. CDR1 is SNHLY and CDR2 is FYNNEI in the germline V gene. Trimming took 8 bases from V and 0 from J; bases not matched to a gene: 5. The CDR3 runs to 14 residues.

This sequence joins TRBV29-1 and TRBJ2-7; the D is unclear. V was clipped by 2 bases and J by 0 bases, with 11 bases between them. This CDR3 has 14 amino acids. The V gene's germline CDR1 is SQVTM and CDR2 ANQGSEA. CDR3 amino acids: CSVETGSNSYEQYF. The CDR3 bases are TGCAGCGTTGAAACGGGCAGTAACTCCTACGAGCAGTACTTC.

The chain is built from TRBV5-8 and TRBJ1-5, with D unresolved. CDR3 length: 12 residues. V was trimmed by 2 bases and J by 0 bases, leaving 0 bases between them. Germline CDR1 and CDR2: SGHTS and YDEGEE. The CDR3 sequence: CASSFSNQPQHF. The DNA for the CDR3 is TGTGCCAGCAGCTTTAGCAATCAGCCCCAGCATTTT.

The rearrangement uses TRBV5-1 and TRBJ2-5; possibly TRBD2 for D (6 bases). V was shortened by 4 bases and J by 3 bases, with 16 bases between the two germline ends. CDR3 length equals 15 residues. CDR1 and CDR2 (germline): SGHRS, YFSETQ. The CDR3 coding sequence is TGCGCCAGCAGCCCCGGGGGAATAAGGGAAGAGACCCAGTACTTC. Translation: CASSPGGIREETQYF.

V usage is TRBV3-1 (or the pseudogene TRBV3-2) and J usage is TRBJ2-3, with D unresolved. This CDR3 has 14 amino acids. Per germline, CDR1 LGHDT and CDR2 YNNKEL (reference sequence). V was shortened by 1 base and J by 2 bases, with 7 bases between the two germline ends. The CDR3 region is CASSQGRTTDTQYF. For the CDR3, the DNA is TGTGCCAGCAGCCAAGGACGGACCACAGATACGCAGTATTTT.

The chain joins TRBV5-1 to TRBJ2-1; 13 nucleotides match TRBD2. CDR3 length equals 15 residues. The germline gives CDR1 SGHRS, CDR2 YFSETQ. Trimming at V came to 4 bases and at J to 8 bases, leaving 6 bases not matched to a gene. CDR3: CASSGLAGVRDEQFF. The DNA for the CDR3 is TGCGCCAGCAGCGGACTAGCGGGAGTTCGAGATGAGCAGTTCTTC.

The rearrangement uses TRBV3-1 (or the pseudogene TRBV3-2) and TRBJ2-2; TRBD2 agrees at 8 bases. Germline lookup yields CDR1 LGHDT and CDR2 YNNKEL (reference sequence). The V gene end was trimmed by 0 bases and the J gene end by 4 bases; junction bases not matched to a gene: 7. This CDR3 is built from 17 residues. The CDR3 here is CASSQDGSGRRTGELFF. The DNA for the CDR3 is TGTGCCAGCAGCCAAGATGGAAGCGGGAGACGCACCGGGGAGCTGTTTTTT.

In its sample, this clone was seen a few times. The chain is built from TRBV5-4 and TRBJ2-2, with 8 nucleotides matching TRBD1. Unmatched junction bases numbered 4, after V lost 0 bases and J lost 3 bases. This CDR3 has 16 residues. CDR1 and CDR2 from the germline V gene are SGHNT and YYREEE (reference sequence). CDR3 amino acids: CASSLAPGGHTGELFF. CDR3 bases: TGTGCCAGCAGCTTGGCTCCAGGGGGCCACACCGGGGAGCTGTTTTTT.

V is TRBV3-1 (or the pseudogene TRBV3-2) and J is TRBJ1-5; D remains unclear. Germline V gives CDR1 LGHDT, CDR2 YNNKEL (reference sequence). V lost 0 bases, J lost 3 bases, and 3 bases lay in between. This CDR3 has 13 amino acids. The CDR3 spells CASSQDLNQPQHF. The CDR3 region has the DNA TGTGCCAGCAGCCAAGATCTCAATCAGCCCCAGCATTTT.

The chain employs TRBV30 and TRBJ1-5; 10 bases map to TRBD1. Per germline, CDR1 GTSNPN and CDR2 SVGIG (reference sequence). This CDR3 contains 14 residues. With V trimmed by 0 bases and J by 6 bases, 2 bases remained unmatched. Written as DNA, the CDR3 is TGTGCCTGGAGTGTAGGGACAGGGGCTCAGCCCCAGCATTTT. Translating it yields CAWSVGTGAQPQHF.

CDR3 nucleotides: TGTGCCAGCAGCCCCTTAGCGGGAGCTAGTAGGTACGAGCAGTACTTC. Translated: CASSPLAGASRYEQYF. This sequence joins TRBV5-8 and TRBJ2-7; 9 nucleotides line up with TRBD2. Unmatched junction bases numbered 12, after V lost 4 bases and J lost 4 bases. In germline, CDR1 is SGHTS, CDR2 YDEGEE. The CDR3 is 16 residues long.